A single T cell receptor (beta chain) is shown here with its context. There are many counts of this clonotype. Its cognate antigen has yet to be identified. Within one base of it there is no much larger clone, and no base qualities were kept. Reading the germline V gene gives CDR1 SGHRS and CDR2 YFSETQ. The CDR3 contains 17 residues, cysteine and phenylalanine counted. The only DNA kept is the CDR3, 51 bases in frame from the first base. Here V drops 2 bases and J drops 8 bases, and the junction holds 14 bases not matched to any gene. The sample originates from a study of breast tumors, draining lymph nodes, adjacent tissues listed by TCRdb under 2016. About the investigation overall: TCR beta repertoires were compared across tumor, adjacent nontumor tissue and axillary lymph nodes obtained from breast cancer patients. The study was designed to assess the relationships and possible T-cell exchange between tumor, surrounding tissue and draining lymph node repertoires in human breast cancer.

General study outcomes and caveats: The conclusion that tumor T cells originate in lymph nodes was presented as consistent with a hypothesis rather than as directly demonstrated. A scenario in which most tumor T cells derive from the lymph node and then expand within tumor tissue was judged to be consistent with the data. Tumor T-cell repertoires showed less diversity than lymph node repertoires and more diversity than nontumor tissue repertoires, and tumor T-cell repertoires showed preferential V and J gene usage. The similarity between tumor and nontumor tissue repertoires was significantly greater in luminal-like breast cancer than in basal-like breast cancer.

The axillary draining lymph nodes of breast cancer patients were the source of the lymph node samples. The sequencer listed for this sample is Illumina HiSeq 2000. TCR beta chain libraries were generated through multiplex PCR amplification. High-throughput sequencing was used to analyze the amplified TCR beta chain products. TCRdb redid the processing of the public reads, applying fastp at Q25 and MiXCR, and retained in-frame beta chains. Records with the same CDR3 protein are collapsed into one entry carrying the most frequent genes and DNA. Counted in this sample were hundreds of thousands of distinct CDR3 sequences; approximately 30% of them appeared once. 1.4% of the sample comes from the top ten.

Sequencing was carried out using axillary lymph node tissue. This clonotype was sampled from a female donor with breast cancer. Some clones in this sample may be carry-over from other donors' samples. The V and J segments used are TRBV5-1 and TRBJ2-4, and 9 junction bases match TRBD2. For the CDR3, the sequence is CASSFRNAGGPGDIQYF. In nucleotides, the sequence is TGCGCCAGCAGCTTCAGGAACGCGGGAGGGCCGGGAGACATTCAGTACTTC.